The T cell receptor (beta chain) under discussion was sequenced for a study of blood T cell repertoires in COVID-19. This CDR3 region has 16 residues. Per germline, CDR1 SGHTA and CDR2 FQGNSA. Some clones are missing from TCRdb's copy, which holds only in-frame ones; the method was immunoSEQ multiplex PCR. Of tens of thousands of clones listed, 70% to 90% are singletons. Seattle patient enrollment occurred during active infection, with longitudinal follow-up thereafter. As regards this clone: Relative to the germline gene, one junction end is altered; a read error may explain this.

The J gene is TRBJ1-2, the V gene TRBV7-2, with 9 bases fitting TRBD1. The receptor was derived from a woman older than 75 with COVID-19, enrolled during active disease. The sequenced sample was peripheral blood. This CDR3 is CASTLLTGGYDYGYTF. The CDR3 DNA is TGTGCCAGCACCTTACTCACAGGGGGCTACGACTATGGCTACACCTTC.